The 11 T cell receptor beta chains in this list originate from one sample, sequenced in a study of prognosis after radiotherapy for stage I lung cancer. Genomic DNA was subjected to two-round multiplex PCR for amplification of TCR beta CDR3. Amplification in first-round PCR relied on primers specific to each TRBV and TRBJ gene. Using its own MiXCR run on the multiplex PCR reads, TCRdb lists one record per CDR3 protein. The table has about 13,000 distinct CDR3 sequences, about 51% seen once. The specimen was PBMCs, collected before or after stereotactic body radiation therapy (not recorded which). Receptors originate from a donor over 45 with non-small cell lung cancer.

On this clonotype itself: This likely stems from a read error, as it lies one base from a far larger clone. The chain uses TRBV20-1 and TRBJ1-1; possibly TRBD2 for D (6 bases). With the DNA end fitting TRBJ2-7 better, the J assignment may be wrong. This CDR3 has 17 residues. The germline V gene encodes CDR1 DFQATT and CDR2 SNEGSKA (reference sequence). The CDR3 loop is CSARGLANGFTTYKQYF. The CDR3 bases are TGCAGTGCTAGGGGACTCGCAAATGGATTTACCACCTACAAGCAGTACTTC.

This clonotype showed up many times. This may come from a read error, since a much larger clone is one base off. Lacking the conserved final phenylalanine or tryptophan, this CDR3 likely reflects a read error. This chain connects TRBV6-2 or TRBV6-3 to TRBJ2-7; no definite D call. The CDR3 consists of 13 residues. V gave up 7 bases and J gave up 0 bases, with 10 bases separating them. Germline loops: CDR1 MNHEY, CDR2 SVGEGT. This CDR3 reads CASKSASSYEQYL. The DNA for the CDR3 is TGTGCCAGCAAGTCAGCGAGCTCCTACGAGCAGTACCTC.

By share, this clonotype ranks as medium-sized. The chain joins TRBV20-1 to TRBJ2-3; TRBD2 is a possible D gene (6 bases). The CDR3 runs to 19 residues. Germline loops: CDR1 DFQATT, CDR2 SNEGSKA (reference sequence). V lost 6 bases to trimming and J lost 1 base, with 29 bases between them. CDR3 amino acids: CSATSAVAATVGGTDTQYF. The DNA of the CDR3 is TGCAGTGCAACAAGTGCGGTAGCGGCTACCGTTGGGGGCACAGATACGCAGTATTTT.

As regards this clonotype: Since no conserved phenylalanine or tryptophan closes the CDR3, a read error is the likely cause. The J gene is TRBJ2-5, the V gene TRBV29-1, with 10 bases that match TRBD2. The CDR3 is 16 amino acids. Germline V gene data show CDR1 as SQVTM and CDR2 as ANQGSEA. V lost 4 bases to trimming and J lost 9 bases; unmatched junction nucleotides: 17. CDR3 nucleotides: TGCAGCGTTGCTGGGCTAGCGGGAGTGGGCGGGGAGGCCCAGTACTTA. Amino acids: CSVAGLAGVGGEAQYL.

The rearrangement links TRBV20-1 to TRBJ2-1, with 9 bases aligning to TRBD2. The CDR3 sequence is 15 residues long. CDR1 is DFQATT, CDR2 SNEGSKA, per germline (reference sequence). J was trimmed by 5 bases and V by 3 bases; bases with no gene match: 8. The CDR3 here is CSASSGGRVNNEQFF. The CDR3 DNA follows: TGCAGTGCTAGTAGTGGCGGGAGGGTTAACAATGAGCAGTTCTTC.

This clonotype was detected once. The chain uses TRBV24-1 and TRBJ2-7; D not certain. The CDR3 is made up of 14 amino acids. The germline V gene has CDR1 KGHDR and CDR2 SFDVKD. V lost 4 bases and J lost 7, with 16 bases in between. The CDR3 DNA follows: TGTGCCACCAGTGACCCAGGTCGACCTTGGGAGCAGTACTTC. Translation: CATSDPGRPWEQYF.

J is TRBJ2-1 and V is TRBV27; D tentatively reads TRBD1 or TRBD2 (6 bases each). There are 18 residues in the CDR3. Germline V gene sequence: CDR1 MNHEY, CDR2 SMNVEV (reference sequence). V was cut by 1 base and J by 1 base, with 17 bases left in between. In nucleotides, the CDR3 is TGTGCCAGCAGTTTATATGGGGGGCAGGGAGTTTCCTACAATGAGCAGTTCTTC. It codes for CASSLYGGQGVSYNEQFF.

This clonotype ranks as hyperexpanded. The rearrangement joins TRBV7-8 to TRBJ2-1; 10 bases match TRBD2. Trimming removed 3 bases from V and 6 bases from J; junction bases left unmatched: 5. The length of the CDR3 is 15 residues. Germline values: CDR1 SGHVS, CDR2 FQNEAQ. CDR3 residues: CASSFRGTSVNEQFF. CDR3 DNA sequence: TGTGCCAGCAGCTTTCGGGGGACTAGCGTCAATGAGCAGTTCTTC.

In the case of this clonotype: This likely came from a read error, as a far larger clone is one base away. The chain is built from TRBV20-1 and TRBJ2-5, with 9 bases fitting TRBD2. Germline values: CDR1 DFQATT, CDR2 SNEGSKA (reference sequence). The CDR3 totals 16 residues. CDR3 region: CSAYPLSGSAYNEQLF. The DNA for the CDR3 is TGCAGTGCTTACCCTCTTAGCGGGAGTGCCTACAATGAGCAGCTCTTC.

This clonotype turned up a few times. This sequence is one base from a far larger clone and is likely a read error. The CDR3 DNA is TGCATCGCGACCGCAGGGGGCAGTAAGCAGTTCTTC. It translates to CIATAGGSKQFF. The rearrangement uses TRBV29-1 and TRBJ2-5; TRBD1 matches at 8 bases. The last part of the DNA fits TRBJ2-1 better; the J call may be wrong. Per the germline V gene, CDR1 is SQVTM and CDR2 is ANQGSEA. The CDR3 extends over 12 amino acids.

V and J are TRBV6-2 or TRBV6-3 and TRBJ2-1; TRBD2 agrees at 8 bases. The CDR3 sequence is 20 residues long. In germline, CDR1 is MNHEY, CDR2 SVGEGT. V shed 5 bases, J shed 0 bases, and the junction held 18 bases outside the gene matches. CDR3 sequence: CASSKGGTSITFSSYNEQFF. The CDR3 nucleotides are TGTGCCAGCAGTAAAGGGGGGACTAGTATAACTTTTAGCTCCTACAATGAGCAGTTCTTC.